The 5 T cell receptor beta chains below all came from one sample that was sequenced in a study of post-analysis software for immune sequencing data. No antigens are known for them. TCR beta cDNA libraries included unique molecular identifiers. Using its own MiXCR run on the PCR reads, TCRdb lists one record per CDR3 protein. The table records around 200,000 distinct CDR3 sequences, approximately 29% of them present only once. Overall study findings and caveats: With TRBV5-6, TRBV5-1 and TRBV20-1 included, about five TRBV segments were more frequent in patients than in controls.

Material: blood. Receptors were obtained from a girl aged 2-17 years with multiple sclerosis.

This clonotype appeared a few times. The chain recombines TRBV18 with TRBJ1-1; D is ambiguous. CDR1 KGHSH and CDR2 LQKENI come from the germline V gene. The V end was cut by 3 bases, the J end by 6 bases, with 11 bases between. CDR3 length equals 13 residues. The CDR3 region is CASSPPSVAEAFF. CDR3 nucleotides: TGTGCCAGCTCACCCCCTTCCGTGGCTGAAGCTTTCTTT.

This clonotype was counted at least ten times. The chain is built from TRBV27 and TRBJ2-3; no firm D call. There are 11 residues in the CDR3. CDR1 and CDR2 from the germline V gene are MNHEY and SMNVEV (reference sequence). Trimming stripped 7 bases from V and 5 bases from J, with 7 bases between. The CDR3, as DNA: TGTGCCAGCACAAGAGGAGATACGCAGTATTTT. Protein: CASTRGDTQYF.

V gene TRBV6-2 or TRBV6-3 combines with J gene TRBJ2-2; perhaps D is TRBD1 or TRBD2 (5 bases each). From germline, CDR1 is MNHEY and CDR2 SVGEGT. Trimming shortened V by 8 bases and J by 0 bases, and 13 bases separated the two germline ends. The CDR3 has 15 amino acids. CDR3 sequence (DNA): TGTGCCAGCCTTGGGGCGGGTGCGAACACCGGGGAGCTGTTTTTT. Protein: CASLGAGANTGELFF.

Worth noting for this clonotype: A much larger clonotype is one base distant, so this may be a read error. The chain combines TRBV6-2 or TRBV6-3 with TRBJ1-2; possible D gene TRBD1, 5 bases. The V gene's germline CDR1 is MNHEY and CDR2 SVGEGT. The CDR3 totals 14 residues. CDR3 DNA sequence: TGTGTCAGCAGTTACCCGGGGCTGCCCTATGGCTACACCTTC. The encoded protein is CVSSYPGLPYGYTF.

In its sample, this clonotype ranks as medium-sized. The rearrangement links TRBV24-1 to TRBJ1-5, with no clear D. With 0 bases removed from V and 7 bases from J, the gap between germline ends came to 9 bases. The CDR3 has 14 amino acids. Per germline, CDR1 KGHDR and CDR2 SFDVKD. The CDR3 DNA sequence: TGTGCCACCAGTGATTTGAGTGTGAACCAGCCCCAGCATTTT. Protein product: CATSDLSVNQPQHF.